The rows below give T cell receptor beta chains drawn from one sample of a study of blood T cell repertoires in COVID-19. Repertoires were generated with immunoSEQ multiplex PCR, while TCRdb's copy carries only in-frame clones and drops some. The data contain roughly 100,000 clones, over 75% of them singletons. Material: peripheral blood. The receptors shown here come from a human donor in a cohort sampled during active COVID-19. The CDR3 runs from the conserved cysteine through the conserved F or W. A D gene is named only where the DNA matches it firmly. Size is omitted from some rows. Given values are once, few, many or a class for expanded clones.

d_gene: TRBD1
abundance: .
j_gene: TRBJ2-6
v_gene: TRBV29-1
CDR3aa: CSVARGRSGANVLTF
CDR3nt: TGCAGCGTTGCCAGGGGGCGATCTGGGGCCAACGTCCTGACTTTC

d_gene: TRBD1
abundance: .
j_gene: TRBJ2-2
v_gene: TRBV28
CDR3aa: CASSPPPRQGSNGELFF
CDR3nt: TGTGCCAGCAGTCCCCCGCCCAGACAGGGCTCGAACGGGGAGCTGTTTTTT

d_gene: TRBD1
abundance: .
j_gene: TRBJ1-6
v_gene: TRBV18
CDR3aa: CASSSRDRDYNSPLHF
CDR3nt: TGTGCCAGCTCTAGCCGGGACAGGGACTATAATTCACCCCTCCACTTT

d_gene: TRBD2
abundance: once
j_gene: TRBJ2-3
v_gene: TRBV9
CDR3aa: CASSVRGSKSDTQYF
CDR3nt: TGTGCCAGCAGCGTGCGCGGGAGTAAGTCAGATACGCAGTATTTT

d_gene: .
abundance: .
j_gene: TRBJ1-1
v_gene: TRBV20-1
CDR3aa: CSASRGYTNTEAFF
CDR3nt: TGCAGTGCTAGTCGCGGCTATACGAACACTGAAGCTTTCTTT

d_gene: TRBD1
abundance: .
j_gene: TRBJ1-2
v_gene: TRBV28
CDR3aa: CASSLMGTGNNYGYTF
CDR3nt: TGTGCCAGCAGTTTGATGGGGACAGGAAATAACTATGGCTACACCTTC

d_gene: TRBD2
abundance: .
j_gene: TRBJ2-1
v_gene: TRBV6-4
CDR3aa: CASSEAGPGYNEQFF
CDR3nt: TGTGCCAGCAGTGAAGCGGGACCCGGCTACAATGAGCAGTTCTTC

d_gene: .
abundance: .
j_gene: TRBJ1-3
v_gene: TRBV7-2
CDR3aa: CASSLFFGGSGNTIYF
CDR3nt: TGTGCCAGCAGCTTATTCTTCGGCGGCTCTGGAAACACCATATATTTT

d_gene: .
abundance: .
j_gene: TRBJ2-7
v_gene: TRBV11-2
CDR3aa: CASGSTYEQYF
CDR3nt: TGTGCCAGCGGGAGCACCTACGAGCAGTACTTC

d_gene: .
abundance: .
j_gene: TRBJ2-7
v_gene: TRBV23-1
CDR3aa: CASSQSRNVFQVSYEQYF
CDR3nt: TGCGCCAGCAGTCAATCGCGCAATGTTTTTCAGGTTTCCTACGAGCAGTACTTC

d_gene: TRBD2
abundance: .
j_gene: TRBJ2-3
v_gene: TRBV4-1
CDR3aa: CASSRSGLAGGGGDTQYF
CDR3nt: TGCGCCAGCAGCCGTAGCGGACTAGCGGGAGGAGGGGGGGATACGCAGTATTTT

d_gene: TRBD2
abundance: once
j_gene: TRBJ2-7
v_gene: TRBV13
CDR3aa: CASASSGGAIYEQYF
CDR3nt: TGTGCCAGCGCCTCATCCGGGGGGGCAATCTACGAGCAGTACTTC

d_gene: TRBD2
abundance: .
j_gene: TRBJ2-1
v_gene: TRBV7-2
CDR3aa: CASSPTRLAETDEQFF
CDR3nt: TGTGCCAGCAGCCCGACCCGACTAGCGGAAACGGATGAGCAGTTCTTC

d_gene: TRBD1
abundance: few
j_gene: TRBJ2-7
v_gene: TRBV4-1
CDR3aa: CASSHTKRDRAYEQYF
CDR3nt: TGCGCCAGCAGCCACACTAAACGGGACAGGGCCTACGAGCAGTACTTC

d_gene: TRBD1
abundance: .
j_gene: TRBJ2-5
v_gene: TRBV14
CDR3aa: CASSFRDRGLETQYF
CDR3nt: TGTGCCAGCAGCTTTCGGGACAGGGGTTTGGAGACCCAGTACTTC

d_gene: TRBD2
abundance: .
j_gene: TRBJ2-7
v_gene: TRBV18
CDR3aa: CASSPAGTSGYEQYF
CDR3nt: TGTGCCAGCTCACCAGCCGGGACTAGCGGATACGAGCAGTACTTC

d_gene: .
abundance: .
j_gene: TRBJ1-2
v_gene: TRBV28
CDR3aa: CASSLEQLYGYTF
CDR3nt: TGTGCCAGCAGTTTGGAACAGCTCTATGGCTACACCTTC

d_gene: .
abundance: .
j_gene: TRBJ2-1
v_gene: TRBV6-5
CDR3aa: CASSYSYGEQFF
CDR3nt: TGTGCCAGCAGTTACTCGTACGGTGAGCAGTTCTTC

d_gene: .
abundance: .
j_gene: TRBJ1-4
v_gene: TRBV7-9
CDR3aa: CASSGPGINEKLFF
CDR3nt: TGTGCCAGCAGCGGTCCGGGAATTAATGAAAAACTGTTTTTT

d_gene: TRBD1
abundance: .
j_gene: TRBJ1-6
v_gene: TRBV4-1
CDR3aa: CASSPDRQGGSPLHF
CDR3nt: TGCGCCAGCAGCCCCGATAGACAGGGAGGTTCACCCCTCCACTTT

d_gene: TRBD1
abundance: few
j_gene: TRBJ1-4
v_gene: TRBV28
CDR3aa: CASSGPGQGGEKLFF
CDR3nt: TGTGCCAGCAGTGGGCCGGGACAGGGAGGCGAAAAACTGTTTTTT

d_gene: TRBD1
abundance: .
j_gene: TRBJ1-1
v_gene: TRBV5-1
CDR3aa: CASSLAGGQGGRREAFF
CDR3nt: TGCGCCAGCAGCTTGGCTGGGGGGCAAGGGGGCCGACGTGAAGCTTTCTTT

d_gene: TRBD1
abundance: once
j_gene: TRBJ1-5
v_gene: TRBV3-1/TRBV3-2
CDR3aa: CASSDRGLGQPQHF
CDR3nt: TGTGCCAGCAGCGACAGGGGGCTTGGTCAGCCCCAGCATTTT

d_gene: .
abundance: .
j_gene: TRBJ2-7
v_gene: TRBV13
CDR3aa: CASSLAYTYEQYF
CDR3nt: TGTGCCAGCAGCTTAGCCTATACCTACGAGCAGTACTTC

d_gene: TRBD1
abundance: once
j_gene: TRBJ1-1
v_gene: TRBV5-1
CDR3aa: CASSPGQGGEAFF
CDR3nt: TGCGCCAGCAGCCCCGGACAGGGGGGCGAAGCTTTCTTT

d_gene: TRBD1
abundance: .
j_gene: TRBJ1-2
v_gene: TRBV19
CDR3aa: CATQPDRDAYGYTF
CDR3nt: TGTGCCACCCAACCGGACAGGGACGCCTATGGCTACACCTTC

d_gene: .
abundance: .
j_gene: TRBJ1-1
v_gene: TRBV13
CDR3aa: CASSSYPSEGRTRGTEAFF
CDR3nt: TGTGCCAGCAGCTCCTATCCTTCCGAGGGAAGAACCCGTGGGACTGAAGCTTTCTTT

d_gene: .
abundance: once
j_gene: TRBJ2-1
v_gene: TRBV7-9
CDR3aa: CASSRTSILRVGGNEQFF
CDR3nt: TGTGCCAGCAGCCGGACAAGCATACTCAGGGTCGGGGGCAATGAGCAGTTCTTC

d_gene: TRBD1
abundance: .
j_gene: TRBJ2-7
v_gene: TRBV9
CDR3aa: CASSVGQGLTYEQYF
CDR3nt: TGTGCCAGCAGCGTAGGACAGGGTCTAACCTACGAGCAGTACTTC

d_gene: .
abundance: .
j_gene: TRBJ1-2
v_gene: TRBV19
CDR3aa: CASSFDGTDYSYYGYTF
CDR3nt: TGTGCCAGTAGCTTCGACGGGACGGACTACAGCTACTATGGCTACACCTTC

d_gene: TRBD1
abundance: .
j_gene: TRBJ2-2
v_gene: TRBV5-1
CDR3aa: CASSPGQGAINTGELFF
CDR3nt: TGCGCCAGCAGCCCCGGACAGGGGGCGATTAACACCGGGGAGCTGTTTTTT

d_gene: .
abundance: .
j_gene: TRBJ1-3
v_gene: TRBV19
CDR3aa: CASSMFVSLSGNTIYF
CDR3nt: TGTGCCAGTAGTATGTTCGTCTCTCTCTCTGGAAACACCATATATTTT

d_gene: TRBD1
abundance: few
j_gene: TRBJ2-7
v_gene: TRBV7-8
CDR3aa: CASSRDRGSTSEQYF
CDR3nt: TGTGCCAGCAGCCGAGACAGGGGATCTACTTCCGAGCAGTACTTC

d_gene: .
abundance: .
j_gene: TRBJ2-7
v_gene: TRBV9
CDR3aa: CASSVGQSSSYEQYF
CDR3nt: TGTGCCAGCAGCGTAGGGCAGTCAAGCTCCTACGAGCAGTACTTC

d_gene: .
abundance: .
j_gene: TRBJ2-1
v_gene: TRBV5-1
CDR3aa: CASSLRQAINYNEQFF
CDR3nt: TGCGCCAGCAGCTTAAGACAGGCAATAAACTACAATGAGCAGTTCTTC

d_gene: .
abundance: once
j_gene: TRBJ1-1
v_gene: TRBV6-1
CDR3aa: CASSEQANTEAFF
CDR3nt: TGTGCCAGCAGTGAACAGGCTAACACTGAAGCTTTCTTT

d_gene: TRBD1
abundance: .
j_gene: TRBJ1-1
v_gene: TRBV7-2
CDR3aa: CASSIRRGPMTEAFF
CDR3nt: TGTGCCAGCAGCATAAGAAGGGGGCCGATGACTGAAGCTTTCTTT

d_gene: TRBD2
abundance: .
j_gene: TRBJ2-3
v_gene: TRBV7-2
CDR3aa: CASSFSGRLGTDTQYF
CDR3nt: TGTGCCAGCAGCTTCAGCGGGAGGTTGGGCACAGATACGCAGTATTTT

d_gene: .
abundance: .
j_gene: TRBJ2-1
v_gene: TRBV18
CDR3aa: CASSPLAADNEQFF
CDR3nt: TGTGCCAGCTCACCACTAGCGGCCGACAATGAGCAGTTCTTC

d_gene: .
abundance: few
j_gene: TRBJ2-5
v_gene: TRBV7-9
CDR3aa: CASSSTLMTDRETQYF
CDR3nt: TGTGCCAGCAGCTCCACACTGATGACAGATAGGGAGACCCAGTACTTC

d_gene: TRBD1
abundance: .
j_gene: TRBJ1-2
v_gene: TRBV6-5
CDR3aa: CASRRDRGIYGYTF
CDR3nt: TGTGCCAGCAGGCGAGACAGGGGTATCTATGGCTACACCTTC

d_gene: .
abundance: .
j_gene: TRBJ2-7
v_gene: TRBV2
CDR3aa: CASSVWLGGGGEQYF
CDR3nt: TGTGCCAGCAGTGTGTGGCTGGGGGGAGGGGGCGAGCAGTACTTC

d_gene: TRBD2
abundance: .
j_gene: TRBJ2-1
v_gene: TRBV18
CDR3aa: CASSPFPGGPVNEQFF
CDR3nt: TGTGCCAGCTCACCATTCCCGGGAGGGCCGGTAAATGAGCAGTTCTTC

d_gene: .
abundance: .
j_gene: TRBJ1-2
v_gene: TRBV4-1
CDR3aa: CASSQAVATGGYTF
CDR3nt: TGCGCCAGCAGCCAAGCCGTAGCGACTGGAGGCTACACCTTC

d_gene: TRBD2
abundance: .
j_gene: TRBJ2-7
v_gene: TRBV19
CDR3aa: CASSIQAPGLAGGPYEQYF
CDR3nt: TGTGCCAGTAGTATACAGGCTCCGGGACTAGCGGGAGGGCCCTACGAGCAGTACTTC

d_gene: .
abundance: .
j_gene: TRBJ1-5
v_gene: TRBV4-2
CDR3aa: CASSQDPDRSNQPQHF
CDR3nt: TGTGCCAGCAGCCAAGACCCTGACAGAAGCAATCAGCCCCAGCATTTT

d_gene: TRBD1
abundance: .
j_gene: TRBJ1-1
v_gene: TRBV5-1
CDR3aa: CASSPGTGGGTEAFF
CDR3nt: TGCGCCAGCAGCCCGGGGACAGGGGGAGGAACTGAAGCTTTCTTT

d_gene: .
abundance: .
j_gene: TRBJ1-2
v_gene: TRBV6-4
CDR3aa: CASSDRGGYGYTF
CDR3nt: TGTGCCAGCAGTGACAGGGGAGGCTATGGCTACACCTTC

d_gene: TRBD1
abundance: .
j_gene: TRBJ1-2
v_gene: TRBV11-2
CDR3aa: CASSFVTGFLEGYTF
CDR3nt: TGTGCCAGCAGCTTTGTGACAGGGTTTCTGGAAGGCTACACCTTC

d_gene: TRBD2
abundance: .
j_gene: TRBJ2-7
v_gene: TRBV27
CDR3aa: CASSDWTSETYEQYF
CDR3nt: TGTGCCAGCAGTGACTGGACTAGCGAAACCTACGAGCAGTACTTC

d_gene: TRBD1
abundance: .
j_gene: TRBJ1-1
v_gene: TRBV6-2/TRBV6-3
CDR3aa: CASSSSGTATEAFF
CDR3nt: TGTGCCAGCAGCAGCTCCGGGACAGCCACTGAAGCTTTCTTT

d_gene: TRBD1
abundance: once
j_gene: TRBJ1-2
v_gene: TRBV5-6
CDR3aa: CASSLGQGTYGYTF
CDR3nt: TGTGCCAGCAGCCTAGGACAGGGGACCTATGGCTACACCTTC

d_gene: TRBD1
abundance: few
j_gene: TRBJ2-3
v_gene: TRBV7-3
CDR3aa: CASSLARTGGYTDTQYF
CDR3nt: TGTGCCAGCAGCTTAGCCCGGACAGGGGGTTACACAGATACGCAGTATTTT